These T cell receptor beta chains were read from a single sample in a study of OX40 agonist ivuxolimab in advanced cancers. Only in-frame clones appear in the TCRdb table, and some are missing; sequencing was by immunoSEQ multiplex PCR. The sample holds approximately 84,000 clones; 89% are singletons and the top ten take 0.19%. Sequencing was performed on CD4+ or CD8+ T cells sorted from blood, taken in a trial of the OX40 agonist ivuxolimab. Receptor source: an adult with an advanced solid tumor such as melanoma, head and neck, liver or kidney cancer. Both conserved end residues are part of each CDR3. D genes are given only for firm matches. Clone size is given for some rows only: seen once, a few or many times, or a class if the clone is expanded.

j_call: TRBJ2-4; cdr3_length: 16; d_call: -; v_call: TRBV6-6; clone_size: -; cdr3_nt: TGTGCCAGCAGTTACGCACAAGGGGCGGCCAAAAACATTCAGTACTTC; cdr3_aa: CASSYAQGAAKNIQYF
j_call: TRBJ2-2; cdr3_length: 13; d_call: -; v_call: TRBV7-2; clone_size: -; cdr3_nt: TGTGCCAGCACCATTGGGTGGACCGGGGAGCTGTTTTTT; cdr3_aa: CASTIGWTGELFF
j_call: TRBJ2-7; cdr3_length: 14; d_call: TRBD2; v_call: TRBV29-1; clone_size: -; cdr3_nt: TGCAGCGCTTGGGGCGGGAGAGGAAGTAACGAGCAGTACTTC; cdr3_aa: CSAWGGRGSNEQYF
j_call: TRBJ1-1; cdr3_length: 11; d_call: -; v_call: TRBV28; clone_size: -; cdr3_nt: TGTGCCAGCACGTCCGGGTCCGTAGCTTTCTTT; cdr3_aa: CASTSGSVAFF
j_call: TRBJ1-5; cdr3_length: 16; d_call: TRBD1; v_call: TRBV5-6; clone_size: medium-sized; cdr3_nt: TGTGCCAGCAGCCGGGGACAGAGGGGAGCCCCTCAGCCCCAGCATTTT; cdr3_aa: CASSRGQRGAPQPQHF
j_call: TRBJ2-5; cdr3_length: 13; d_call: -; v_call: TRBV11-3; clone_size: -; cdr3_nt: TGTGCCAGCAGCCGGACAGTCCAAGAGACCCAGTACTTC; cdr3_aa: CASSRTVQETQYF
j_call: TRBJ1-5; cdr3_length: 14; d_call: -; v_call: TRBV2; clone_size: -; cdr3_nt: TGTGCCAGCAGTGGAGCCGTATACAATCAGCCCCAGCATTTT; cdr3_aa: CASSGAVYNQPQHF
j_call: TRBJ1-2; cdr3_length: 13; d_call: -; v_call: TRBV15; clone_size: -; cdr3_nt: TGTGCCACCAACCGGGACGGCTACTATGGCTACACCTTC; cdr3_aa: CATNRDGYYGYTF
j_call: TRBJ1-3; cdr3_length: 14; d_call: -; v_call: TRBV28; clone_size: -; cdr3_nt: TGTGCCAGCAGTTACGGACAGCCTGGAAACACCATATATTTT; cdr3_aa: CASSYGQPGNTIYF
j_call: TRBJ2-7; cdr3_length: 15; d_call: TRBD2; v_call: TRBV7-3; clone_size: once; cdr3_nt: TGTGCCAGCAGCCTAGCGGGAGGGCCGGGATACGAGCAGTACTTC; cdr3_aa: CASSLAGGPGYEQYF
j_call: TRBJ1-6; cdr3_length: 15; d_call: TRBD1; v_call: TRBV28; clone_size: -; cdr3_nt: TGTGCCAGCAGGGGGGGGACAGGGAGGAATTCACCCCTCCACTTT; cdr3_aa: CASRGGTGRNSPLHF
j_call: TRBJ1-4; cdr3_length: 13; d_call: -; v_call: TRBV2; clone_size: -; cdr3_nt: TGTGCCAGCAGTCCAAGCCAGGGCGGAAAACTGTTTTTT; cdr3_aa: CASSPSQGGKLFF
j_call: TRBJ2-3; cdr3_length: 18; d_call: TRBD1; v_call: TRBV10-1; clone_size: -; cdr3_nt: TGCGCCAGCAGTGAGTCGCCGGGAACGGGACAGGGATCAGATACGCAGTATTTT; cdr3_aa: CASSESPGTGQGSDTQYF
j_call: TRBJ2-1; cdr3_length: 14; d_call: TRBD1; v_call: TRBV4-1; clone_size: -; cdr3_nt: TGCGCCAGCAGCCAAACCCCCTGGACAGGGGGGCAGTTCTTC; cdr3_aa: CASSQTPWTGGQFF
j_call: TRBJ2-3; cdr3_length: 15; d_call: -; v_call: TRBV28; clone_size: -; cdr3_nt: TGTGCCAGCAGGAGACCGGGATCCTCCACAGATACGCAGTATTTT; cdr3_aa: CASRRPGSSTDTQYF
j_call: TRBJ2-3; cdr3_length: 15; d_call: TRBD2; v_call: TRBV11-2; clone_size: -; cdr3_nt: TGTGCCAGCAGCACGATAGCGGGGGGACCAGATACGCAGTATTTT; cdr3_aa: CASSTIAGGPDTQYF
j_call: TRBJ2-1; cdr3_length: 18; d_call: -; v_call: TRBV4-2; clone_size: -; cdr3_nt: TGTGCCAGCAGCCAAGGCCATCCCACCGGGGGGCTACTGTATGAGCAGTTCTTC; cdr3_aa: CASSQGHPTGGLLYEQFF
j_call: TRBJ2-7; cdr3_length: 15; d_call: TRBD1; v_call: TRBV5-1; clone_size: -; cdr3_nt: TGCGCCAGCAGCCACGGATCCGGGACAGACTACGAGCAGTACTTC; cdr3_aa: CASSHGSGTDYEQYF
j_call: TRBJ2-2; cdr3_length: 17; d_call: -; v_call: TRBV5-1; clone_size: -; cdr3_nt: TGCGCCAGCAGCTTGGCCGGCGGCCTTACGAACACCGGGGAGCTGTTTTTT; cdr3_aa: CASSLAGGLTNTGELFF
j_call: TRBJ2-7; cdr3_length: 14; d_call: -; v_call: TRBV7-2; clone_size: once; cdr3_nt: TGTGCCAGCAGCTCGGAGGGCCTCGCCTACGAGCAGTACTTC; cdr3_aa: CASSSEGLAYEQYF
j_call: TRBJ2-7; cdr3_length: 17; d_call: TRBD1; v_call: TRBV19; clone_size: once; cdr3_nt: TGTGCCAGTAGTAGAGGGACAGGGTCGGGAAGGTCCTACGAGCAGTACTTC; cdr3_aa: CASSRGTGSGRSYEQYF
j_call: TRBJ2-1; cdr3_length: 14; d_call: TRBD2; v_call: TRBV9; clone_size: -; cdr3_nt: TGTGCCAGCAGCGGGACTAGTCTGGCGAATGAGCAGTTCTTC; cdr3_aa: CASSGTSLANEQFF
j_call: TRBJ1-6; cdr3_length: 15; d_call: -; v_call: TRBV11-2; clone_size: -; cdr3_nt: TGTGCCAGCAGCTTAGGTCTCGAGGCGAATTCACCCCTCCACTTT; cdr3_aa: CASSLGLEANSPLHF
j_call: TRBJ1-1; cdr3_length: 15; d_call: -; v_call: TRBV23-1; clone_size: -; cdr3_nt: TGCGCCAGTTCTGTACAGGGACGGGCGAGGTCTGAAGCTTTCTTT; cdr3_aa: CASSVQGRARSEAFF
j_call: TRBJ1-3; cdr3_length: 16; d_call: -; v_call: TRBV5-1; clone_size: -; cdr3_nt: TGCGCCAGCAGCTATGCGCTCGGATCGGATGGAAACACCATATATTTT; cdr3_aa: CASSYALGSDGNTIYF
j_call: TRBJ2-3; cdr3_length: 13; d_call: -; v_call: TRBV5-5; clone_size: -; cdr3_nt: TGTGCCAGCAGCTTGGTGTTAGCAGATACGCAGTATTTT; cdr3_aa: CASSLVLADTQYF
j_call: TRBJ2-7; cdr3_length: 12; d_call: TRBD1; v_call: TRBV29-1; clone_size: -; cdr3_nt: TGCAGCGTTGGCAGGGGGCGAGACGAGCAGTACTTC; cdr3_aa: CSVGRGRDEQYF
j_call: TRBJ2-6; cdr3_length: 16; d_call: -; v_call: TRBV5-1; clone_size: -; cdr3_nt: TGCGCCAGCAGCTTGGGCCCGGGCTCTGGGGCCAACGTCCTGACTTTC; cdr3_aa: CASSLGPGSGANVLTF
j_call: TRBJ2-2; cdr3_length: 15; d_call: -; v_call: TRBV5-1; clone_size: -; cdr3_nt: TGCGCCAGCCGCGCCGGGACGGTGAACACCGGGGAGCTGTTTTTT; cdr3_aa: CASRAGTVNTGELFF
j_call: TRBJ2-7; cdr3_length: 13; d_call: TRBD2; v_call: TRBV29-1; clone_size: once; cdr3_nt: TGCAGCGTTCTACTAGCGGGTCGCTACGAGCAGTACTTC; cdr3_aa: CSVLLAGRYEQYF
j_call: TRBJ1-5; cdr3_length: 15; d_call: -; v_call: TRBV4-1; clone_size: -; cdr3_nt: TGCGCCAGCAGCCAAGACAGGGAAGGGGTTCGGCCCCAGCATTTT; cdr3_aa: CASSQDREGVRPQHF
j_call: TRBJ2-5; cdr3_length: 15; d_call: TRBD1; v_call: TRBV7-9; clone_size: few; cdr3_nt: TGTGCCAGCAGTCGGGACAGGGAGGGGAAAGAGACCCAGTACTTC; cdr3_aa: CASSRDREGKETQYF
j_call: TRBJ2-1; cdr3_length: 14; d_call: TRBD1; v_call: TRBV7-3; clone_size: -; cdr3_nt: TGTGCCAGCAGCGCCACGGGACAGAGCAATGAGCAGTTCTTC; cdr3_aa: CASSATGQSNEQFF
j_call: TRBJ2-1; cdr3_length: 11; d_call: -; v_call: TRBV6-1; clone_size: -; cdr3_nt: TGTGCCAGCAGATCAAGGAATGAGCAGTTCTTC; cdr3_aa: CASRSRNEQFF
j_call: TRBJ2-3; cdr3_length: 15; d_call: -; v_call: TRBV18; clone_size: once; cdr3_nt: TGTGCCAGCTCACCATCCGGAGATAGCACAGATACGCAGTATTTT; cdr3_aa: CASSPSGDSTDTQYF
j_call: TRBJ1-5; cdr3_length: 12; d_call: -; v_call: TRBV27; clone_size: medium-sized; cdr3_nt: TGTGCCAGCAGTGCAGGCCGTCAGCCCCAGCATTTT; cdr3_aa: CASSAGRQPQHF
j_call: TRBJ1-1; cdr3_length: 13; d_call: TRBD1; v_call: TRBV19; clone_size: -; cdr3_nt: TGTGCCAGTCAGGACAGGGGTCTCTCTGAAGCTTTCTTT; cdr3_aa: CASQDRGLSEAFF
j_call: TRBJ2-7; cdr3_length: 15; d_call: TRBD1; v_call: TRBV7-2; clone_size: -; cdr3_nt: TGTGCCAGCAGCTCCCGGACAGGTCCCTCCTACGAGCAGTACTTC; cdr3_aa: CASSSRTGPSYEQYF
j_call: TRBJ2-1; cdr3_length: 14; d_call: -; v_call: TRBV6-5; clone_size: -; cdr3_nt: TGTGCCAGCAGACCGGGACCGCTCAGCAATGAGCAGTTCTTC; cdr3_aa: CASRPGPLSNEQFF
j_call: TRBJ2-2; cdr3_length: 17; d_call: TRBD1; v_call: TRBV28; clone_size: -; cdr3_nt: TGTGCCAGCAGGGAGGACAGGGGTGGGAAGTATGCCGGGGAGCTGTTTTTT; cdr3_aa: CASREDRGGKYAGELFF
j_call: TRBJ1-1; cdr3_length: 18; d_call: TRBD1; v_call: TRBV9; clone_size: -; cdr3_nt: TGTGCCAGCAGCGCAACCGGGACAGGGCTAGACCGTAACACTGAAGCTTTCTTT; cdr3_aa: CASSATGTGLDRNTEAFF
j_call: TRBJ1-1; cdr3_length: 15; d_call: -; v_call: TRBV9; clone_size: -; cdr3_nt: TGTGCCAGCAGCGTAGCCGGACAGATGAACACTGAAGCTTTCTTT; cdr3_aa: CASSVAGQMNTEAFF
j_call: TRBJ1-5; cdr3_length: 15; d_call: -; v_call: TRBV6-1; clone_size: -; cdr3_nt: TGTGCCAGCAGTGAAAGGGCCGTTAGCAATCAGCCCCAGCATTTT; cdr3_aa: CASSERAVSNQPQHF
j_call: TRBJ1-1; cdr3_length: 13; d_call: -; v_call: TRBV27; clone_size: -; cdr3_nt: TGTGCCAGCAGTTTATTAGGGGTTCCTGAAGCTTTCTTT; cdr3_aa: CASSLLGVPEAFF
j_call: TRBJ2-3; cdr3_length: 12; d_call: -; v_call: TRBV7-9; clone_size: -; cdr3_nt: TGTGCCAGCAGCATGACAGTAGATACGCAGTATTTT; cdr3_aa: CASSMTVDTQYF
j_call: TRBJ2-1; cdr3_length: 13; d_call: -; v_call: TRBV7-8; clone_size: -; cdr3_nt: TGTGCCAGCAGCTCCCAGGGTATCGATGAGCAGTTCTTC; cdr3_aa: CASSSQGIDEQFF
j_call: TRBJ2-1; cdr3_length: 16; d_call: -; v_call: TRBV6-5; clone_size: once; cdr3_nt: TGTGCCAGCAGTTACGTCTCAGCCGGGGCCTCCAATGAGCAGTTCTTC; cdr3_aa: CASSYVSAGASNEQFF
j_call: TRBJ1-2; cdr3_length: 16; d_call: -; v_call: TRBV7-2; clone_size: -; cdr3_nt: TGTGCCAGCAGCCCTGCCTCAGGGCGGATCAAAAATGGCTACACCTTC; cdr3_aa: CASSPASGRIKNGYTF